This TCR beta chain was obtained from a study of cytomegalovirus exposure and HLA in healthy donors. At the level of the study: Findings of an earlier analysis included 110 million or so unique TCR beta sequences from 170 million or so T cells. Study results and caveats: Fewer N-insertions (relative to the roughly 730-donor mean) were reportedly seen in an Asian-associated ancestry cluster in a later analysis. Follow-up analysis later connected one missense variant in DCLRE1C with trimming of TCR beta V- and J-genes.

V lost 6 bases and J lost 3, with 9 bases in between. The CDR3 consists of 11 residues. Germline CDR1 DFQATT, CDR2 SNEGSKA (reference sequence). As to this clone: Its antigen is still unknown.

A multiplex PCR was run with 60 Vbeta primers and 13 Jbeta primers. Assay used: immunoSEQ multiplex PCR; TCRdb lists only in-frame clones, some missing. Of roughly 200,000 clones in the sample, 77% were seen once. The sequence derives from a woman aged 60-75 years in good health and CMV-seropositive. The sequenced sample was PBMCs. V is TRBV20-1 and J is TRBJ2-7; D is unresolved. CDR3 nucleotide sequence: TGCAGTGCAGTCCTAGGCTACGAGCAGTACTTC. As protein: CSAVLGYEQYF.